This T cell receptor (beta chain) was observed in a study of tumor-infiltrating T cells and Merkel cell polyomavirus (dated 2017 in TCRdb). Concerning the study at large: CD8+ T cells specific for the Merkel cell polyomavirus KLL epitope were examined in Merkel cell carcinoma patients. Patients presented at varying disease stages and were followed for a median of about 2.5 years, with a range of 1. In some 15 samples, KLL-tetramer-sorted cells taken from blood or tumor-infiltrating lymphocytes underwent TRB sequencing, as did about a dozen matched whole-tumor samples. Varied, non-standardized therapies, including chemotherapy, radiation and immunotherapies, were received by the patients. Across the study, one tumor sample was a frozen nodal tumor digest and one was a flash-frozen core biopsy of a metastasis. Most whole-tumor samples were approximately 25-micron curls cut from formalin-fixed, paraffin-embedded tissue blocks. Summary of the overall study and its limitations: The study examined just one viral epitope, so T cells targeting other Merkel cell polyomavirus epitopes were not captured. A higher intratumoral fraction of KLL-specific T cells (roughly 1.8-18% versus roughly 0-0.14%) was associated with significantly improved MCC-specific survival. A greater number of unique KLL-specific clonotypes in tumors (about 5-110 vs 0-3) was associated with a significant advantage in MCC-specific survival (P = 0.0051). One limitation of the study is the small sample size (n ≈ 13 patients). KLL-specific TRB repertoires were found to be diverse and largely private, with only one public clonotype, shared by two patients, identified among hundreds of unique sequences.

All patients' tumors stained robustly positive for Merkel cell polyomavirus Large T antigen by immunohistochemistry. The study included about 11 Merkel cell carcinoma patients whose blood and/or cultured TIL contained robust KLL-tetramer+ populations exceeding 0.04% of CD8+ T cells. All patients were Caucasian, with a median age of around 66 years and a range of roughly 45 to 77 years. Lymph node tumors were analyzed for patients with unknown primaries who presented with nodal disease, or when insufficient primary tissue was available. This clone was found once. Its antigen has not been determined. No per-base quality is available; no much larger clone lies one base away. The CDR3, cysteine through phenylalanine, is 17 amino acids long. The sequence is cut down to CDR3 DNA, 51 bases in frame from base 1. The V and J ends are trimmed by 3 bases and 3 bases, leaving 19 bases between them. The germline V gene (reference sequence) specifies LNHDA as CDR1 and SQIVND as CDR2.

Library method: the immunoSEQ multiplex PCR assay. Genomic DNA extraction, TRB sequencing and normalization were performed by Adaptive Biotechnologies (Seattle, WA). The authors' analysis ran thus. Clonality was calculated as one minus the Shannon entropy of productive TRB sequences, normalized by log2 of unique productive sequences. KLL-specific clonotypes in tumors were found by matching TCRbeta CDR3 amino acid sequences to the sequences from the tetramer-sorted sample of each patient. TCRdb provides this immuneACCESS table in a form limited to in-frame rearrangements. Some clones are lacking; in checked studies, under half of them reflect an unresolved V gene, and why the rest are absent is not known. V and J calls and clone size come straight from that table; D and trimming were deduced from the DNA. The sample includes 20,000 to 25,000 clones, with roughly 87% observed a single time. The top ten clones comprise around 2.7% of the sample.

Sequences were obtained from lymph node tissue. This chain joins TRBV19 to TRBJ2-3, with the identity of the D gene unclear. The clonotype comes from a man aged 50 or older with Merkel cell carcinoma. The bases are TGTGCCAGTAGTATTCCGTCGGCAGGTATGCTGACAGATACGCAGTATTTT. It encodes CASSIPSAGMLTDTQYF.